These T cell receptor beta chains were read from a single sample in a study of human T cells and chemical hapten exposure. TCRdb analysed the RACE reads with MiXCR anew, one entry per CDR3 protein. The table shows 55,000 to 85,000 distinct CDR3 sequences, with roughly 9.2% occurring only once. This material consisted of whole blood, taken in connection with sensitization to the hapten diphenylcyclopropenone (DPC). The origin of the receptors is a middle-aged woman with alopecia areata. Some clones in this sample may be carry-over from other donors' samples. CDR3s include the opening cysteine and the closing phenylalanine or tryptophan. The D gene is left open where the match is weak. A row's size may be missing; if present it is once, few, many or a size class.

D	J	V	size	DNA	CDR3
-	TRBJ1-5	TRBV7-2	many	TGTGCCAGCAGCTTAGGGCTCGGGGAGGGGCGCGGACAGCCCCAGCATTTT	CASSLGLGEGRGQPQHF
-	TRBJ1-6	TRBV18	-	TGTGCCAGCAGACCTGAGACGGCCCTCTATAATTCACCCCTCCACTTT	CASRPETALYNSPLHF
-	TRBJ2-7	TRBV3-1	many	TGTGCCAGCGTGGGAGTTACCTACGAGCAGTACTTC	CASVGVTYEQYF
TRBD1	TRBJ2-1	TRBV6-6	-	TGTGCCAGCAGTACGACAGGGGCCGGGTACAATGAGCAGTTCTTC	CASSTTGAGYNEQFF
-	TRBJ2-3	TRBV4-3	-	TGCGCCAGCAGCCAAGATCCTTTGACAGGTCCCACAGATACGCAGTATTTT	CASSQDPLTGPTDTQYF
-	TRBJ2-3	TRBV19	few	TGTGCCAGTAGTATGGGCTTCCACCAGATATATACGCAGTATTTT	CASSMGFHQIYTQYF
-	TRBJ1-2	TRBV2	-	TGTGCCAGCAGTGAGTTCGGGAGAGTTGGATATGGCTACACCTTC	CASSEFGRVGYGYTF
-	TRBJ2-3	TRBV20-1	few	TGCAGTGCTAGCGGGGTAACAGATACGCAGTATTTT	CSASGVTDTQYF
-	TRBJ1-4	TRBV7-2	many	TGTGCCAGCAGCTTAGGGGGGGTAAAACTGTTTTTT	CASSLGGVKLFF
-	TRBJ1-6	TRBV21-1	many	TGTGCCAGCAGCAGGGACAGGGGAAGCTCCTATAATTCACCCCTCCACTTT	CASSRDRGSSYNSPLHF
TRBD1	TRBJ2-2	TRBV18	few	TGTGCCAGCTCACCACCTCACAGGGGTAGTATCACCGGGGAGCTGTTTTTT	CASSPPHRGSITGELFF
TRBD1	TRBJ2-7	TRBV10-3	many	TGTGCCATCAGTGACTGGACAGGGGACGAGCAGTACTTC	CAISDWTGDEQYF
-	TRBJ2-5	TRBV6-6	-	TGTGCCAGCAGTCCACCGGGGAGGGAGACCCAGTACTTC	CASSPPGRETQYF
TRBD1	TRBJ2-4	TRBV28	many	TGTGCCAGCAGGCCACCGGGACAGGGGGCTCAAAACATTCAGTACTTC	CASRPPGQGAQNIQYF
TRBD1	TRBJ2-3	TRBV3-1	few	TGTGCCAGCAGCCAAGATGGGGACAGGAGCACAGATACGCAGTATTTT	CASSQDGDRSTDTQYF
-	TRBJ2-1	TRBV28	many	TGTGCCAGCAGTTTAAGGGAAAACGTCCGGAATGAGCAGTTCTTC	CASSLRENVRNEQFF
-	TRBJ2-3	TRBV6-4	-	TGTGCCAGCCGGATAAGAGAAGGGAGCGAGCGGCAGTATTTT	CASRIREGSERQYF
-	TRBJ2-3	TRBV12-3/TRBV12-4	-	TGTGCCAGCAGTTTCCCAGGGACTCTACCTAATAGGGATACGCAGTATTTT	CASSFPGTLPNRDTQYF
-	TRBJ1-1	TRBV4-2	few	TGTGCCAGCAGCCAAGATCCCAGCACTGAAGCTTTCTTT	CASSQDPSTEAFF
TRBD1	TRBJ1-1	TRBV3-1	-	TGTGCCAGCTTAAAACAGGGGATGAACACTGAAGCTTTCTTT	CASLKQGMNTEAFF
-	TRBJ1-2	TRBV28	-	TGTGCCAGCAGCCCTCACCCCTCCGGGAGCAGTTTTGGGTATGGCTACACCTTC	CASSPHPSGSSFGYGYTF
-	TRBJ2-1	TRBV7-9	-	TGTGCCAGCAGCGCTGAGCCGACCGGATCCCAGCAGTTCTTC	CASSAEPTGSQQFF
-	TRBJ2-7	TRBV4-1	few	TGCGCCAGCAGCTGGGACCGTAGGTACGAGCAGTACTTC	CASSWDRRYEQYF
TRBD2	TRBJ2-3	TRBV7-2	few	TGTGCCAGCAGCGTAGCGGGGGGTTTATTCACAGATACGCAGTATTTT	CASSVAGGLFTDTQYF
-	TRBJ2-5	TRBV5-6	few	TGTGCCAGCAGCTTGAATTTGAACCAGTACCAAGAGACCCAGTACTTC	CASSLNLNQYQETQYF
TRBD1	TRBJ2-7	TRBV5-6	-	TGTGCCAGCAGCTCCGGGACAGGTGACTACGAGCAGTACTTC	CASSSGTGDYEQYF
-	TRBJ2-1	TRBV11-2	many	TGTGCCAGCAGCGAAACTAGGACTAATGAGCAGTTCTTC	CASSETRTNEQFF
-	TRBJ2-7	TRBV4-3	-	TGCGCCAGCAGCCAAACTATCCCGGGACACGGCGAGCAGTACTTC	CASSQTIPGHGEQYF
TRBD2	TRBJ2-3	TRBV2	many	TGTGCCAGCAGTCTACTAGCGGATACGCAGTATTTT	CASSLLADTQYF
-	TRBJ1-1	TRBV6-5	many	TGTGCCAGCAGTTATCACAGGACCCCAGCTGAAGCTTTCTTT	CASSYHRTPAEAFF
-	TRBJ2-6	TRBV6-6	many	TGTGCCAGCAGTTACTCGACTGGGGGGGCCAACGTCCTGACTTTC	CASSYSTGGANVLTF
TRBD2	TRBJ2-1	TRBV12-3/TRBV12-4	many	TGTGCCAGCAGTACGGGGACTACCAATGAGCAGTTCTTC	CASSTGTTNEQFF
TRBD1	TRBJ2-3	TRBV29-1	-	TGCAGCGCTTCGACAGGGGGTGCCGATACGCAGTATTTT	CSASTGGADTQYF
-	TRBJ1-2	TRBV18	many	TGTGCCAGCTCTGGGGCCCTGAGAGTGGAGGGCTACACCTTC	CASSGALRVEGYTF
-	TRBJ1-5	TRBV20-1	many	TGCAGTGCTAGAAGGGGGAATCAGCCCCAGCATTTT	CSARRGNQPQHF
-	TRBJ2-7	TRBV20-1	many	TGCAGTGCTAGGTTGGGGACGAGCTCCTACGAGCAGTACTTC	CSARLGTSSYEQYF
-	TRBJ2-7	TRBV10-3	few	TGTGCCATCAGTAGGGACGGCTACGAGCAGTACTTC	CAISRDGYEQYF
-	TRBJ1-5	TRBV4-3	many	TGCGCCAGCAGCCAAGATTCGCGGGGGAAGGAGCCCCAGCATTTT	CASSQDSRGKEPQHF
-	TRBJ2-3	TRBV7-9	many	TGTGCCAGCCCGGGGGTGACAGATACGCAGTATTTT	CASPGVTDTQYF
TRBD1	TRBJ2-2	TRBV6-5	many	TGTGCCAGCAGGGCAGGACAGGGAAGTGGGAACACCGGGGAGCTGTTTTTT	CASRAGQGSGNTGELFF
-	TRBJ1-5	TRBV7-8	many	TGTGCCAGCAGCCTCCAAAGGGGCAATCAGCCCCAGCATTTT	CASSLQRGNQPQHF
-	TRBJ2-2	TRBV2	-	TGTGCCAGCAGTGAAATGGGGCCGAACACCGGGGAGCTGTTTTTT	CASSEMGPNTGELFF
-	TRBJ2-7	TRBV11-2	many	TGTGCCAGCACCCCGGACAGATACTACGAGCAGTACTTC	CASTPDRYYEQYF
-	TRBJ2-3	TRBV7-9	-	TGTGCCAGCAGCTTAGTGGGAGGAATCACAGATACGCAGTATTTT	CASSLVGGITDTQYF
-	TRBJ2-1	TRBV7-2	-	TGTGCCAGCAGCCCTGTCGGCAATGAGCAGTTCTTC	CASSPVGNEQFF
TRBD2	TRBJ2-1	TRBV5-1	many	TGCGCCAGCAGCTTGGGACTAGCGGCCTCCTACAATGAGCAGTTCTTC	CASSLGLAASYNEQFF
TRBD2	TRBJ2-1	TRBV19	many	TGTGCCAGTAGTAGTAGCGGGGAGCAGTTCTTC	CASSSSGEQFF
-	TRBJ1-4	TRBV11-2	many	TGTGCCAGCAGCTTAGGACAGCTTACCACTAATGAAAAACTGTTTTTT	CASSLGQLTTNEKLFF
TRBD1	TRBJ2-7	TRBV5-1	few	TGCGCCAGCAGCTCTTCTCCCGGGACAGGGGGCTCCTACGAGCAGTACTTC	CASSSSPGTGGSYEQYF
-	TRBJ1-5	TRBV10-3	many	TGTGCCATCAGTTACAGCAGCAATCAGCCCCAGCATTTT	CAISYSSNQPQHF
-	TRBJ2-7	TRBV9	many	TGTGCCAGCAGCGTAGGGACTGGAGACTTTTTCTACGAGCAGTACTTC	CASSVGTGDFFYEQYF
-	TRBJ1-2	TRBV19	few	TGTGCCAGTCGCTTGGGGCCCTATGGCTACACCTTC	CASRLGPYGYTF
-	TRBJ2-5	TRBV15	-	TGTGCCACCAGCAGAGATAGGGCACAAAGGACCCAGTACTTC	CATSRDRAQRTQYF
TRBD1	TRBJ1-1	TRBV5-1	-	TGCGCCAGCAGCTGGGGACAGCCGAACACTGAAGCTTTCTTT	CASSWGQPNTEAFF